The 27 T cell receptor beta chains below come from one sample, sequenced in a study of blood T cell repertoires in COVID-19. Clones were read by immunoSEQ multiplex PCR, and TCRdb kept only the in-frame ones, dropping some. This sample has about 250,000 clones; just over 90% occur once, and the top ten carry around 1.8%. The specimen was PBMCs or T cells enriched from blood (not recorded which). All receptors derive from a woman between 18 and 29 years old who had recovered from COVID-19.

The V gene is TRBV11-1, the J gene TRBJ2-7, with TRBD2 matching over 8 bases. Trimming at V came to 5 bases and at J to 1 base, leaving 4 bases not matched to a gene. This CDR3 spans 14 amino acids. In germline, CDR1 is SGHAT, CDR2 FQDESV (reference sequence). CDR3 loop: CASSRQRESYEQYF. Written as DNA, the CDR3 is TGTGCCAGCAGCCGGCAGCGGGAGTCCTACGAGCAGTACTTC.

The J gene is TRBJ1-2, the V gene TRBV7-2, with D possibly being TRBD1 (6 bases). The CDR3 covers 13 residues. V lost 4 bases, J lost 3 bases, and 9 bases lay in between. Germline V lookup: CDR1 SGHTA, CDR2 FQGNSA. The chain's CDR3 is CASSSTGYYGYTF. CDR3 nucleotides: TGTGCCAGCAGCTCTACAGGGTACTATGGCTACACCTTC.

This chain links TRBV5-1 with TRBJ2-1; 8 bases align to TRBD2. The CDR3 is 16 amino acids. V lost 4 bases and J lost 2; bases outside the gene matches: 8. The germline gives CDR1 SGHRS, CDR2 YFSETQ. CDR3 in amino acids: CASSPRERGTYNEQFF. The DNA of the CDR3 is TGCGCCAGCAGCCCAAGGGAGCGGGGGACCTACAATGAGCAGTTCTTC.

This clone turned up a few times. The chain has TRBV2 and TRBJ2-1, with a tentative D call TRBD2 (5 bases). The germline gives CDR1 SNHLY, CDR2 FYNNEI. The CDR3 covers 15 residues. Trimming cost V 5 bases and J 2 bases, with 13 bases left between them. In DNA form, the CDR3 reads TGTGCCAGCAGTTTGGGAGTGGCGGCCTACAATGAGCAGTTCTTC. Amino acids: CASSLGVAAYNEQFF.

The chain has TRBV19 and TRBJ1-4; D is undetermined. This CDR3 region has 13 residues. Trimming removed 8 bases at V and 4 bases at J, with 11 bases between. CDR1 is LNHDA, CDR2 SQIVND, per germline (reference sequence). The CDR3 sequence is CASARSHNEKLFF. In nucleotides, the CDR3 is TGTGCCAGTGCTAGGTCTCATAATGAAAAACTGTTTTTT.

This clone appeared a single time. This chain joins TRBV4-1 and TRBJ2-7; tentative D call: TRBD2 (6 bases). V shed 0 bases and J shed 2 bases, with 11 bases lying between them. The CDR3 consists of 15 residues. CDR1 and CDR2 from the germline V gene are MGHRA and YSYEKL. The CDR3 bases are TGCGCCAGCAGCCAAGATAGCGGCGGGGCCTACGAGCAGTACTTC. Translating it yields CASSQDSGGAYEQYF.

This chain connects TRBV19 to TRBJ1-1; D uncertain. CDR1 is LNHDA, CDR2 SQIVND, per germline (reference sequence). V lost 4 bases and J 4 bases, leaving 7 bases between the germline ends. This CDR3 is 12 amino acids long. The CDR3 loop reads CASSKMSTEAFF. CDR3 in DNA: TGTGCCAGTAGTAAAATGAGCACTGAAGCTTTCTTT.

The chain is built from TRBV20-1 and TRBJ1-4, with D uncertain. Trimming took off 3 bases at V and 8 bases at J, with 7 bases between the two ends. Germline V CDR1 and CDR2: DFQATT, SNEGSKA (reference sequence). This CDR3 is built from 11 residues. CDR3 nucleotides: TGCAGTGCTAGTTTGGGCGAAAAACTGTTTTTT. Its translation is CSASLGEKLFF.

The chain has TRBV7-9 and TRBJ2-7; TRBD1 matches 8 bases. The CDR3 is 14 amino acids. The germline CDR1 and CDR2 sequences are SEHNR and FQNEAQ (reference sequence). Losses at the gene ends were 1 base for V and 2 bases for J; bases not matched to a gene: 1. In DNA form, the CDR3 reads TGTGCCAGCAGCTTAGGGGGACAGGCCTACGAGCAGTACTTC. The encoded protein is CASSLGGQAYEQYF.

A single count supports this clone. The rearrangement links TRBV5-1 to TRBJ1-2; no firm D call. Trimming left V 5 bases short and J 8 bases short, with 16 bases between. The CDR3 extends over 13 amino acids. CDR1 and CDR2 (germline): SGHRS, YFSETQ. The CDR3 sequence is CASRRDISDGYTF. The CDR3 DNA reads TGCGCCAGCAGACGTGACATAAGTGACGGCTACACCTTC.

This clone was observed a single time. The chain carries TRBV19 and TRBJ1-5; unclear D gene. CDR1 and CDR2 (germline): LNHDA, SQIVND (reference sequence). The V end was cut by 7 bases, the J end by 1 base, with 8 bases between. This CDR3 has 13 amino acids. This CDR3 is CASMKESNQPQHF. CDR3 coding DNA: TGTGCCAGTATGAAGGAGAGCAATCAGCCCCAGCATTTT. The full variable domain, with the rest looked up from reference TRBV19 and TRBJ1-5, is DGGITQSPKYLFRKEGQNVTLSCEQNLNHDAMYWYRQDPGQGLRLIYYSQIVNDFQKGDIAEGYSVSREKKESFPLTVTSAQKNPTAFYLCASMKESNQPQHFGDGTRLSIL.

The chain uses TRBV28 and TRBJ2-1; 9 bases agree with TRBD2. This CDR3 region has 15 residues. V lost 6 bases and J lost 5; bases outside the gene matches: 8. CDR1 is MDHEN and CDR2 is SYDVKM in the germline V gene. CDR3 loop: CASRGWTSAHNEQFF. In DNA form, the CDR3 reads TGTGCCAGCAGAGGATGGACTAGCGCCCACAATGAGCAGTTCTTC.

CDR3 in amino acids: CASSFGAGDGDEQFF. Written as DNA, the CDR3 is TGCGCCAGCAGCTTCGGAGCGGGAGATGGGGATGAGCAGTTCTTC. The V and J genes are TRBV5-1 and TRBJ2-1; 8 bases match TRBD2. This CDR3 is built from 15 residues. Germline assignment: CDR1 SGHRS and CDR2 YFSETQ. V was clipped by 2 bases and J by 8 bases; unmatched bases: 9. The full variable domain, its missing parts supplied by reference TRBV5-1 and TRBJ2-1, is KAGVTQTPRYLIKTRGQQVTLSCSPISGHRSVSWYQQTPGQGLQFLFEYFSETQRNKGNFPGRFSGRQFSNSRSEMNVSTLELGDSALYLCASSFGAGDGDEQFFGPGTRLTVL.

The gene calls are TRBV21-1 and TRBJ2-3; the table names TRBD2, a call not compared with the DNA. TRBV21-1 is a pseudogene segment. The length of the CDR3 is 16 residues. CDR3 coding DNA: TGTGCCAGCAGCCCCCATTCCGGGGAGTCAACAGATACGCAGTATTTT. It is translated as CASSPHSGESTDTQYF.

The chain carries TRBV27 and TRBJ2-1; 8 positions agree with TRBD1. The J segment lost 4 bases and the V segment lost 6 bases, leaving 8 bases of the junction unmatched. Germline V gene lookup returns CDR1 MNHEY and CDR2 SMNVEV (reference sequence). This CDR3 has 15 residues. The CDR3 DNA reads TGTGCCAGCAGGGCAGGGGGCAACGTATACAATGAGCAGTTCTTC. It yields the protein CASRAGGNVYNEQFF.

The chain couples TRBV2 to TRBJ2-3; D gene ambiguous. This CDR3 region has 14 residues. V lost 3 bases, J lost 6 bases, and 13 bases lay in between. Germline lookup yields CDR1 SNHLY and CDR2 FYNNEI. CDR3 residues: CASSEASPSDTQYF. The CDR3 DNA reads TGTGCCAGCAGTGAGGCTAGTCCCAGCGATACGCAGTATTTT. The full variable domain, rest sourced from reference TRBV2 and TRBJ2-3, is EPEVTQTPSHQVTQMGQEVILRCVPISNHLYFYWYRQILGQKVEFLVSFYNNEISEKSEIFDDQFSVERPDGSNFTLKIRSTKLEDSAMYFCASSEASPSDTQYFGPGTRLTVL.

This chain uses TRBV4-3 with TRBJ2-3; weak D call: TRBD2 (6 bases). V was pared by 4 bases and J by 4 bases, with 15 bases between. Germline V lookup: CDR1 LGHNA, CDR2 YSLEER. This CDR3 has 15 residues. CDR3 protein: CASSPAGLSADTQYF. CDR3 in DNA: TGCGCCAGCAGCCCGGCGGGGCTTAGCGCAGATACGCAGTATTTT.

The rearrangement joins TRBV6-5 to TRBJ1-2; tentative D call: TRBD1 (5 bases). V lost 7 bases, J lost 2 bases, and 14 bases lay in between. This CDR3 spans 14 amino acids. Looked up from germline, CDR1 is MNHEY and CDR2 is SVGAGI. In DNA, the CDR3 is TGTGCCAGCACGGGGGGAAAGTTGAACTATGGCTACACCTTC. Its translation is CASTGGKLNYGYTF.

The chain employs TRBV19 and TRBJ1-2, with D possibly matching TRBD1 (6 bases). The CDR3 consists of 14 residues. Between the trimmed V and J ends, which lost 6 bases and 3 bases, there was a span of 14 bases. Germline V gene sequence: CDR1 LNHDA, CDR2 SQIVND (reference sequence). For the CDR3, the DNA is TGTGCCAGTAGGAACAGGGATTTATACTATGGCTACACCTTC. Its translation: CASRNRDLYYGYTF.

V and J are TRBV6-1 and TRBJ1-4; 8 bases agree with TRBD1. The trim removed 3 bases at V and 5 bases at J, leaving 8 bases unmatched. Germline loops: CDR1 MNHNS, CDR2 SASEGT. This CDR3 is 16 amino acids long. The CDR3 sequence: CASSEPYRDRNEKLFF. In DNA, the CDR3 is TGTGCCAGCAGTGAGCCATACCGGGACAGGAATGAAAAACTGTTTTTT.

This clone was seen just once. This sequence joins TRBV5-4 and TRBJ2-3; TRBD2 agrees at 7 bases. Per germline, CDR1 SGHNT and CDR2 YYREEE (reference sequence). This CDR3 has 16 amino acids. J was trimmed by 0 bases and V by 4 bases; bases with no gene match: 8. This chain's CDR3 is CASSVEGGGSTDTQYF. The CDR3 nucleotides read TGTGCCAGCAGCGTGGAGGGCGGGGGTAGCACAGATACGCAGTATTTT.

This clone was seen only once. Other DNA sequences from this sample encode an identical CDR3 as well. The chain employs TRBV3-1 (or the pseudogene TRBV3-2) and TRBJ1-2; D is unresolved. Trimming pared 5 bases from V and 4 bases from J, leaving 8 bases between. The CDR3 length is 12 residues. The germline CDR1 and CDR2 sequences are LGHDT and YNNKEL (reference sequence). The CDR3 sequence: CASSSRGYGYTF. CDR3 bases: TGTGCCAGCAGCTCACGGGGCTATGGCTACACCTTC.

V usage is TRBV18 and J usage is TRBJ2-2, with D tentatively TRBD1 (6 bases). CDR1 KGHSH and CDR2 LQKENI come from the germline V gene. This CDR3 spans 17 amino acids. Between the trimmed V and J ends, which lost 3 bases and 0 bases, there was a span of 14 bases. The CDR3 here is CASSPNPGTTNTGELFF. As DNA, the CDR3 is TGTGCCAGCTCACCCAACCCCGGGACAACGAACACCGGGGAGCTGTTTTTT.

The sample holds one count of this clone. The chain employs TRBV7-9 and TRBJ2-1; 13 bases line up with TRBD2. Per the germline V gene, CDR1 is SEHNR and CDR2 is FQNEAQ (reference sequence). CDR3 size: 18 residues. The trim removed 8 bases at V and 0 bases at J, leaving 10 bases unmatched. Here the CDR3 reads CASWGLAGRGSSYNEQFF. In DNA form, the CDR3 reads TGTGCCAGCTGGGGACTAGCGGGGAGGGGGAGCTCCTACAATGAGCAGTTCTTC.

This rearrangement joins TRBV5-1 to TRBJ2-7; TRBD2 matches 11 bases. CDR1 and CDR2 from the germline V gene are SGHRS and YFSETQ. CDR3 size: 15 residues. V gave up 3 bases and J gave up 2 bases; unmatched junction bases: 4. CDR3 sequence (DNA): TGCGCCAGCAGCTCCGGGACTAGCGGCCCCTACGAGCAGTACTTC. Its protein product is CASSSGTSGPYEQYF.

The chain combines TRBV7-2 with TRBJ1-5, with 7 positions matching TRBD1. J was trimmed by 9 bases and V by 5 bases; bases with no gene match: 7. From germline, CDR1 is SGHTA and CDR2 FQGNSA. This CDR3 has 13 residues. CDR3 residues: CASSNDRVGPQHF. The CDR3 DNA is TGTGCCAGCAGCAACGACAGGGTGGGGCCCCAGCATTTT.

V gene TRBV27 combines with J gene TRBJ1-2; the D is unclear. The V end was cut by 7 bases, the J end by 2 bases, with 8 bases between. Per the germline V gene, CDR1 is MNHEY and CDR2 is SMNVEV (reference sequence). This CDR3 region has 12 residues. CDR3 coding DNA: TGTGCCAGCAAGGCAGCGAACTATGGCTACACCTTC. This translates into CASKAANYGYTF.